A selection of T cell receptor beta chains follows, all from one sample in a study of metastatic and nonmetastatic thyroid tumors. Via MiXCR, TCRdb re-called the PCR reads. The repertoire holds 7,000 or so clones, about 34% seen once, with roughly 15% in the top ten. Sequencing was done on a sample of adjacent normal tissue. These receptors were collected from a female donor with papillary thyroid cancer or a benign thyroid nodule (not recorded which). Some clones in this sample may be carry-over from other donors' samples. CDR3s include the opening cysteine and the closing phenylalanine or tryptophan. Fields, in order: clone size, J gene, V gene, D gene, CDR3 protein, CDR3 DNA. The D gene is left open where the match is weak. The size field is filled for only some rows; it gives once, few, many or a size class.

abundance: NA; j_gene: TRBJ2-3; v_gene: TRBV6-1; d_gene: TRBD2; CDR3aa: CASSELAGLASTDTQYF; CDR3nt: TGTGCCAGCAGTGAACTAGCGGGCCTCGCTAGCACAGATACGCAGTATTTT
abundance: NA; j_gene: TRBJ1-6; v_gene: TRBV30; d_gene: NA; CDR3aa: CAWSAGTEKSSYNSPLHF; CDR3nt: TGTGCCTGGAGTGCCGGGACCGAAAAAAGCTCCTATAATTCACCCCTCCACTTT
abundance: NA; j_gene: TRBJ2-5; v_gene: TRBV5-1; d_gene: TRBD1; CDR3aa: CASSPGTGGDSETQYF; CDR3nt: TGCGCCAGCAGCCCCGGGACAGGGGGCGACTCGGAGACCCAGTACTTC
abundance: NA; j_gene: TRBJ2-7; v_gene: TRBV7-8; d_gene: NA; CDR3aa: CASSPGRYGTYEQYF; CDR3nt: TGTGCCAGCAGCCCCGGTCGGTACGGAACCTACGAGCAGTACTTC
abundance: few; j_gene: TRBJ2-7; v_gene: TRBV11-2; d_gene: NA; CDR3aa: CASSPDGSYEQYF; CDR3nt: TGTGCCAGCAGCCCGGACGGATCCTACGAGCAGTACTTC
abundance: NA; j_gene: TRBJ2-5; v_gene: TRBV5-1; d_gene: NA; CDR3aa: CASSLASRETQYF; CDR3nt: TGCGCCAGCAGCTTGGCCTCTCGGGAGACCCAGTACTTC
abundance: few; j_gene: TRBJ2-5; v_gene: TRBV6-1; d_gene: TRBD2; CDR3aa: CVRSASGEETRYF; CDR3nt: TGTGTCAGAAGTGCTAGCGGGGAAGAGACCCGGTACTTC
abundance: NA; j_gene: TRBJ2-1; v_gene: TRBV6-2/TRBV6-3; d_gene: TRBD2; CDR3aa: CASSLLGLAGVEQFF; CDR3nt: TGTGCCAGCAGCCTCTTAGGACTAGCGGGAGTTGAGCAGTTCTTC
abundance: many; j_gene: TRBJ2-1; v_gene: TRBV6-1; d_gene: TRBD2; CDR3aa: CASSEWASGHNEQFF; CDR3nt: TGTGCCAGCAGTGAATGGGCTAGCGGACACAATGAGCAGTTCTTC
abundance: large; j_gene: TRBJ2-7; v_gene: TRBV10-2; d_gene: NA; CDR3aa: CASSVSSGSYEQYF; CDR3nt: TGCGCCAGCAGTGTAAGCAGTGGATCCTACGAGCAGTACTTC
abundance: large; j_gene: TRBJ1-6; v_gene: TRBV6-1; d_gene: NA; CDR3aa: CAGHRVRDSPLHF; CDR3nt: TGTGCCGGGCACAGGGTGAGGGACTCACCCCTCCACTTT
abundance: NA; j_gene: TRBJ2-1; v_gene: TRBV7-2; d_gene: NA; CDR3aa: CASSLGTFNEQFF; CDR3nt: TGTGCCAGCAGCTTAGGGACTTTTAATGAGCAGTTCTTC
abundance: few; j_gene: TRBJ2-2; v_gene: TRBV19; d_gene: NA; CDR3aa: CATDCVVVNTGELFF; CDR3nt: TGTGCCACCGATTGTGTGGTCGTGAACACCGGGGAGCTGTTTTTT